One sample yielded the 18 T cell receptor beta chains listed below, sequenced in a study of molecular identifiers for immune sequencing clone quantification. In TCRdb, the PCR reads were re-called with MiXCR into one record per CDR3 protein. The sample has hundreds of thousands of distinct CDR3 sequences; 25% are singletons. Sample: naive CD8+ T cells from blood, with Jurkat cell RNA spiked in. Indicated subset: FACS-sorted CD8+CD4-CCR7+CD45RA+ naive T cells. All receptors come from a human donor in good health. Some libraries in this study had Jurkat cell RNA spiked in.

This clonotype was observed at least ten times. V gene TRBV25-1 combines with J gene TRBJ2-7; D not resolved. CDR1 and CDR2 (germline): MGHDK, SYGVNS. This CDR3 is 15 amino acids long. The V end lost 3 bases, the J end lost 1 base, and 13 bases lay between the germline ends. Written as DNA, the CDR3 is TGTGCCAGCAGTGATCCGTGGGCTGATTCCTACGAGCAGTACTTC. Amino acid sequence: CASSDPWADSYEQYF.

Ten or more counts support this clonotype. The genes are TRBV5-5 and TRBJ1-1; no reliable D call. Germline CDR1 and CDR2: SGHKS and YYEKEE (reference sequence). This CDR3 is 13 amino acids long. V lost 5 bases, J lost 8 bases, and 16 bases lay in between. CDR3: CASSYPPALEAFF. DNA of the CDR3: TGTGCCAGCAGTTATCCCCCAGCCTTAGAAGCTTTCTTT.

As for this clonotype: This could be a read error, since a much larger clone is one nucleotide away. The chain couples TRBV6-2 or TRBV6-3 to TRBJ2-5; TRBD2 aligns across 7 bases. CDR1 MNHEY and CDR2 SVGEGT come from the germline V gene. The CDR3 is made up of 17 amino acids. The CDR3 sequence: CARSYVLSSGIGETQYF. The CDR3 DNA reads TGTGCCCGCAGTTATGTACTGTCCAGCGGGATAGGAGAGACCCAGTACTTC.

The rearrangement joins TRBV27 to TRBJ1-1; TRBD1 aligns across 7 bases. Per germline, CDR1 MNHEY and CDR2 SMNVEV (reference sequence). This CDR3 is built from 15 residues. The J segment lost 1 base and the V segment lost 8 bases, leaving 10 bases of the junction unmatched. The CDR3: CASVGRGRENTEAFF. DNA for the CDR3: TGTGCCAGCGTTGGTAGGGGGCGAGAGAACACTGAAGCTTTCTTT.

Of note for this clonotype: Being one base from a much bigger clone, this may be a read error. The chain joins TRBV24-1 to TRBJ2-1; D call uncertain. The CDR3 runs 15 residues. Germline values: CDR1 KGHDR, CDR2 SFDVKD. CDR3 in DNA: TGTGCCACCAGTGATTTGGCACAGCCCCCCAATGAGCTGTTCTTC. Translating it yields CATSDLAQPPNELFF.

This clonotype was picked up many times. In DNA form, the CDR3 reads TGTGCCAGGGGCATTGCGAACACCGGGGAGCTGTTTTTT. This sequence encodes CARGIANTGELFF. The rearrangement links TRBV7-9 to TRBJ2-2; the D is unclear. The germline V gene has CDR1 SEHNR and CDR2 FQNEAQ (reference sequence). The CDR3 has 13 amino acids. V lost 9 bases and J 0 bases, leaving 8 bases between the germline ends.

This clonotype has at least ten counts. The J gene is TRBJ1-1, the V gene TRBV6-5, with D unresolved. Trimming removed 4 bases from V and 0 bases from J, with 12 bases in between. Germline lookup yields CDR1 MNHEY and CDR2 SVGAGI. The CDR3 consists of 15 residues. The CDR3: CASSSTAILNTEAFF. CDR3 DNA sequence: TGTGCCAGCAGTTCCACCGCGATCTTGAACACTGAAGCTTTCTTT.

This clonotype was seen ten or more times. The CDR3 sequence: CASSIGTLTPQHF. DNA of the CDR3: TGTGCCAGTAGTATAGGGACTTTGACGCCCCAGCATTTT. The V and J genes are TRBV19 and TRBJ1-5, with unresolved D. CDR1 is LNHDA, CDR2 SQIVND, per germline (reference sequence). There are 13 residues in the CDR3. V dropped 1 base and J dropped 9 bases, with 10 bases sitting between them. Full variable domain (outside the CDR3, taken from reference TRBV19 and TRBJ1-5): DGGITQSPKYLFRKEGQNVTLSCEQNLNHDAMYWYRQDPGQGLRLIYYSQIVNDFQKGDIAEGYSVSREKKESFPLTVTSAQKNPTAFYLCASSIGTLTPQHFGDGTRLSIL.

As to this clonotype: Given a much more abundant clone one base away, this may be a read error. This chain connects TRBV5-3 to TRBJ1-5, with 7 bases that match TRBD1. TRBV5-3 carries the ORF label, with uncertain function. The length of the CDR3 is 15 residues. CDR3 DNA: TGTGCCAGCAGCCGGGACAGCCATAGCAATCGGCCCCAGCATTTT. Protein product: CASSRDSHSNRPQHF.

This clonotype has at least ten counts. The V call is TRBV12-3 or TRBV12-4, the J call TRBJ2-3, with D maybe TRBD2 (6 bases). The CDR3 has 14 residues. The germline V and J ends were trimmed by 1 base and 2 bases, with 7 bases remaining between them. CDR3 coding DNA: TGTGCCAGCAGTTTAGTAGCGGACACAGATACGCAGTATTTT. This codes for CASSLVADTDTQYF.

The chain employs TRBV6-2 or TRBV6-3 and TRBJ2-2; D ambiguous. V was clipped by 0 bases and J by 0 bases, with 11 bases between them. The CDR3 contains 17 residues. The germline CDR1 and CDR2 sequences are MNHEY and SVGEGT. This chain's CDR3 is CASSYSVVRANTGELFF. The CDR3, as DNA: TGTGCCAGCAGTTACTCGGTAGTGAGAGCGAACACCGGGGAGCTGTTTTTT.

The chain couples TRBV20-1 to TRBJ2-7; 10 bases map to TRBD2. Germline CDR1 reads DFQATT; CDR2 reads SNEGSKA (reference sequence). Trimming at V came to 4 bases and at J to 5 bases, leaving 8 bases not matched to a gene. The CDR3 runs to 14 residues. DNA of the CDR3: TGCAGTGCTAAACTAGCGGGGACACCCCACGAGCAGTACTTC. This sequence encodes CSAKLAGTPHEQYF.

The chain links TRBV7-3 to TRBJ2-2; TRBD2 aligns across 9 bases. Looked up from germline, CDR1 is SGHTA and CDR2 is FQGTGA. CDR3 length: 18 amino acids. The V segment lost 5 bases and the J segment 3 bases; nucleotides outside the gene matches: 13. In DNA, the CDR3 is TGTGCCAGCAGCCACGGCCTAGCGGGAAGAGAGGACACCGGGGAGCTGTTTTTT. It yields the protein CASSHGLAGREDTGELFF.

V gene TRBV25-1 combines with J gene TRBJ2-1; 7 bases fit TRBD2. V lost 3 bases to trimming and J lost 4 bases; unmatched junction nucleotides: 15. The germline V gene encodes CDR1 MGHDK and CDR2 SYGVNS. The CDR3 has 18 amino acids. The CDR3 reads CASSDFLGGRAGYNEQFF. CDR3 bases: TGTGCCAGCAGTGATTTTTTGGGAGGGAGGGCGGGGTACAATGAGCAGTTCTTC.

This clonotype was seen a few times. V and J are TRBV27 and TRBJ2-7; D perhaps matches TRBD1 (7 bases). The ends were cut back, 4 bases at V and 2 bases at J, with 27 bases in the middle. Per germline, CDR1 MNHEY and CDR2 SMNVEV (reference sequence). The CDR3 is 19 amino acids. CDR3 DNA: TGTGCCAGCAGTTCGCGATGGCTTGGACAGGTCACGGGAGCCTACGAGCAGTACTTC. This translates into CASSSRWLGQVTGAYEQYF.

To note about this clonotype: The junction differs from germline at one of its ends, possibly a read error. CDR3 sequence (DNA): TGTGCCCGCAGTTCCAGGGAAGGGGCGGCCTATCGCAATCCGCCCCCGCATTTT. Amino acids: CARSSREGAAYRNPPPHF. The V call is TRBV6-2 or TRBV6-3, the J call TRBJ1-5; a weak D match, TRBD1 (5 bases). This CDR3 comprises 18 residues. Germline loops: CDR1 MNHEY, CDR2 SVGEGT.

In this sample, this clonotype turned up many times. V gene TRBV6-5 combines with J gene TRBJ1-1; D remains unclear. There are 15 residues in the CDR3. Germline V gives CDR1 MNHEY, CDR2 SVGAGI. Deletions cut 5 bases from V and 1 base from J, with 14 bases between. CDR3 loop: CASSPGPYGNTEAFF. CDR3 nucleotide sequence: TGTGCCAGCAGTCCCGGACCCTATGGGAACACTGAAGCTTTCTTT.

The sample holds a few counts of this clonotype. The CDR3 DNA reads TGTGCCAGCAGCCTGAACAGGGGTAACACCGGGGAGCTGTTTTTT. It translates to CASSLNRGNTGELFF. The chain links TRBV12-3 or TRBV12-4 to TRBJ2-2; 7 positions match TRBD1. The CDR3 covers 15 residues. The V and J ends lost 6 bases and 2 bases, in that order; junction bases with no gene match: 6.